Listed here are 10 T cell receptor beta chains from one sample, sequenced in a study of CD8+CD57+ T cells in acquired aplastic anemia. Genomic DNA was employed as the template in profiling TCR beta VDJ and CDR3. TCRdb recomputed calls from the reads with MiXCR, one row per CDR3 protein. The table lists some 68,000 distinct CDR3 sequences, around half of them singletons. Sequencing was performed on sorted CD4+, CD8+, or CD8+CD57+ T cells (not recorded which) from PBMCs. The source of these receptors is a human donor in good health, serving as a control.

This clonotype was recorded many times. The chain uses TRBV7-2 and TRBJ1-1; weak D call: TRBD1 (5 bases). There are 14 residues in the CDR3. Germline CDR1 SGHTA, CDR2 FQGNSA. V was cut by 1 base and J by 6 bases, with 12 bases left in between. In DNA, the CDR3 is TGTGCCAGCAGCTTAGTGGTCGGGGGGGCTGAAGCTTTCTTT. This translates into CASSLVVGGAEAFF.

At least ten counts were recorded for this clonotype. The chain uses TRBV4-1 and TRBJ1-1, with 7 bases aligning to TRBD1. Germline CDR1 is MGHRA and CDR2 is YSYEKL. The CDR3 runs to 15 residues. Germline trimming cut 4 bases from V and 6 bases from J; bases unmatched to any gene: 11. CDR3 amino acids: CASSPFQGERAEAFF. The CDR3 coding sequence is TGCGCCAGCAGCCCATTTCAGGGGGAGAGAGCTGAAGCTTTCTTT.

By sample share, this clonotype is medium-sized. The rearrangement links TRBV29-1 to TRBJ2-7, with D perhaps being TRBD1 or TRBD2 (5 bases each). This CDR3 has 14 residues. V was trimmed by 4 bases and J by 4 bases, leaving 17 bases between them. Germline values: CDR1 SQVTM, CDR2 ANQGSEA. CDR3 in amino acids: CSVAPGREFYEQYF. The CDR3 DNA sequence: TGCAGCGTTGCTCCGGGACGAGAATTTTACGAGCAGTACTTC.

The chain has TRBV5-1 and TRBJ1-1; D is unclear. This CDR3 comprises 11 residues. The V gene lost 5 bases and the J gene lost 1 base, with 3 bases spanning the gap. In germline, CDR1 is SGHRS, CDR2 YFSETQ. The CDR3 is CASRENTEAFF. The CDR3 nucleotides read TGCGCCAGCAGGGAGAACACTGAAGCTTTCTTT.

The genes are TRBV7-7 and TRBJ2-5, with 13 bases identical to TRBD2. The CDR3 runs to 16 residues. Trimming took 8 bases from V and 5 from J; bases not matched to a gene: 11. Germline-derived CDR1 and CDR2 are SSHAT and FNYEAQ (reference sequence). CDR3: CASRAGLAGSGETQYF. The DNA for the CDR3 is TGTGCCAGCCGGGCGGGACTAGCGGGGAGTGGGGAGACCCAGTACTTC. Filled out from reference TRBV7-7 and TRBJ2-5, the complete variable domain reads GAGVSQSPRYKVTKRGQDVTLRCDPISSHATLYWYQQALGQGPEFLTYFNYEAQPDKSGLPSDRFSAERPEGSISTLTIQRTEQRDSAMYRCASRAGLAGSGETQYFGPGTRLLVL.

This sequence joins TRBV2 and TRBJ1-5, with no clear D. This CDR3 is built from 13 residues. The germline V gene has CDR1 SNHLY and CDR2 FYNNEI. The V gene lost 8 bases and the J gene lost 6 bases, with 14 bases spanning the gap. CDR3 sequence reads: CASGKRSGQPQHF. The CDR3 DNA reads as TGTGCCAGCGGTAAGCGGTCGGGTCAGCCCCAGCATTTT.

The chain links TRBV6-1 to TRBJ1-5, with 7 bases that match TRBD1. Germline V lookup: CDR1 MNHNS, CDR2 SASEGT. V was pared by 5 bases and J by 3 bases, with 10 bases of the junction left unmatched. The CDR3 runs 16 residues. CDR3 region: CASSLTGRGDNQPQHF. DNA of the CDR3: TGTGCCAGCAGTCTGACAGGGCGGGGAGACAATCAGCCCCAGCATTTT.

The rearrangement uses TRBV6-2 or TRBV6-3 and TRBJ2-2; 12 positions match TRBD1. Trimming took 10 bases from V and 6 from J; bases not matched to a gene: 12. CDR1 is MNHEY, CDR2 SVGEGT, per germline. This CDR3 is built from 16 residues. This CDR3 is CATLKGQGALAGELFF. CDR3 in DNA: TGTGCCACCCTAAAGGGACAGGGGGCTCTCGCCGGGGAGCTGTTTTTT.

The chain joins TRBV6-1 to TRBJ1-6; 9 nucleotides align to TRBD1. Per germline, CDR1 MNHNS and CDR2 SASEGT. The CDR3 is 14 residues long. J lost 8 bases, V lost 6 bases, and 5 bases had no gene match. For the CDR3, the DNA is TGTGCCAGCAGAAGGGGACAGGGCCATTCACCCCTCCACTTT. Translation: CASRRGQGHSPLHF.

The rearrangement uses TRBV25-1 and TRBJ1-2; 8 bases are shared with TRBD1. Trimming took 6 bases from V and 8 from J; bases not matched to a gene: 5. The V gene's germline CDR1 is MGHDK and CDR2 SYGVNS. The CDR3 runs 12 residues. CDR3 loop: CASRTGDGGYTF. For the CDR3, the DNA is TGTGCCAGCAGGACAGGGGATGGGGGCTACACCTTC.